This TCR beta chain was identified during a study of control samples from healthy donors and cancer patients. Assay used: immunoSEQ multiplex PCR; TCRdb lists only in-frame clones, some missing. The table has more than 80,000 clones, 80% to 95% seen once. Sequencing was performed on blood. The TCR was taken from a man aged 18 to 35 in good health.

This CDR3 is CASSQGDRNTEAFF. DNA for the CDR3: TGCGCCAGCAGCCAAGGGGACAGGAACACTGAAGCTTTCTTT. This sequence joins TRBV4-1 and TRBJ1-1, with TRBD1 matching over 7 bases. Germline V gives CDR1 MGHRA, CDR2 YSYEKL. The V segment lost 1 base and the J segment 1 base; nucleotides outside the gene matches: 0. CDR3 size: 14 residues.